This entry is about one T cell receptor beta chain. Its antigen remains unidentified. This entry comes from a study of human T cells and chemical hapten exposure. Study-level points and caveats: More PT1 expanded TCRs went with higher patch test scores. The study found expanded TCRs formed significantly more large CDR3 similarity clusters than controls.

As the library was built, unique molecular identifiers were attached to individual cDNA molecules. Methods used by the authors: Samples ranged from roughly 20,000 to 700,000 TCRs, with a median of approximately 91,000. One entry per CDR3 protein results from TCRdb running MiXCR on the RACE reads. TCRdb, rather than the study authors, made the V and J calls. The table shows roughly 100,000 distinct CDR3 sequences, with 11% occurring only once. Sample time point: pre-sensitization, week 0. Treatment described: therapeutic diphenylcyclopropenone sensitization with weekly scalp DPC. The sample in question was whole blood, obtained in connection with sensitization to the hapten diphenylcyclopropenone (DPC). This receptor was identified in a woman aged 60-75 years with alopecia areata. Some clones in this sample may be carry-over from other donors' samples.

Written as DNA, the CDR3 is TGCAGCGTACGCCCGGGACTACAAGAGACCCAGTACTTC. Protein: CSVRPGLQETQYF. This chain joins TRBV29-1 and TRBJ2-5, with 7 nucleotides matching TRBD2. The CDR3 spans 13 residues. Germline values: CDR1 SQVTM, CDR2 ANQGSEA. The trim removed 6 bases at V and 2 bases at J, leaving 6 bases unmatched. Together with reference TRBV29-1 and TRBJ2-5, the CDR3 gives the full variable domain: SAVISQKPSRDICQRGTSLTIQCQVDSQVTMMFWYRQQPGQSLTLIATANQGSEATYESGFVIDKFPISRPNLTFSTLTVSNMSPEDSSIYLCSVRPGLQETQYFGPGTRLLVL.